This TCR beta chain was identified in a study of identical twins. TCRdb passed the 5' RACE reads through MiXCR, listing each CDR3 protein once. Here the sample spans 200,000 to 250,000 distinct CDR3 sequences, about 13% being singletons. This clonotype was detected only a few times. V shed 5 bases and J shed 4 bases, with 9 bases lying between them. Germline CDR1 and CDR2: MNHNY and SVGAGI (reference sequence). The CDR3 sequence is 13 residues long. These data also featured in a second study, about yellow fever vaccine responses in identical twins.

This receptor was obtained from a woman in her late teens or twenties in good health. The chain employs TRBV6-6 and TRBJ2-1; TRBD1 might be the D (5 bases). Sequencing used memory (CD45RO+) T cells sorted from blood. CDR3 region: CASSPQVYNEQFF. The CDR3 DNA reads as TGTGCCAGCAGTCCACAGGTTTACAATGAGCAGTTCTTC.